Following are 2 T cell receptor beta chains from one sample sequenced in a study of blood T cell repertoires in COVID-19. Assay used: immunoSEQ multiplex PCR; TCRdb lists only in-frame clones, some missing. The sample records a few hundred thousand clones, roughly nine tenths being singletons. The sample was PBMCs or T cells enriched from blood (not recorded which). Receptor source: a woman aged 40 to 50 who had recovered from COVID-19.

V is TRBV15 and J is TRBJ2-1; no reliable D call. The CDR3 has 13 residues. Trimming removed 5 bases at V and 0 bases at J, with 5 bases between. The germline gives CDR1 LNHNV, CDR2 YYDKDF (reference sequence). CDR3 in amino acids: CATSQISYNEQFF. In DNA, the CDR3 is TGTGCCACCAGCCAAATCTCCTACAATGAGCAGTTCTTC. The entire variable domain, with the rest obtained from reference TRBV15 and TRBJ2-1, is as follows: DAMVIQNPRYQVTQFGKPVTLSCSQTLNHNVMYWYQQKSSQAPKLLFHYYDKDFNNEADTPDNFQSRRPNTSFCFLDIRSPGLGDTAMYLCATSQISYNEQFFGPGTRLTVL.

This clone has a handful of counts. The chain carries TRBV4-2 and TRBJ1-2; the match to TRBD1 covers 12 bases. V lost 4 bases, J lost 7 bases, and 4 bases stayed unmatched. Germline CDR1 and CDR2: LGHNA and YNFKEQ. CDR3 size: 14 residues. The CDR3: CASSPGQGASGYTF. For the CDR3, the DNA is TGTGCCAGCAGCCCGGGACAGGGGGCTTCTGGCTACACCTTC.